A single sample gave rise to the 25 T cell receptor beta chains below, sequenced in a study of regulatory T cells in long-lasting Graves disease. Stated time point: newly diagnosed GD, antithyroid drugs for less than 3 months. The TCR library used RNA extracted from PBMCs. Library construction for TCR beta used iRepertoire HTBI primers and Arm-PCR of CDR3 regions. TCRdb recomputed calls from the multiplex PCR reads with MiXCR, one row per CDR3 protein. This sample carries about 540,000 distinct CDR3 sequences, approximately 13% of them seen once, and the ten largest clones take 8.5% to 10%. The data were also submitted as part of a second study, on T cells in Graves' hyperthyroidism and ophthalmopathy.

The sample in question was peripheral blood mononuclear cells (PBMCs), obtained at new diagnosis, from a patient treated with antithyroid drugs. These receptors originate from a man aged 25 to 40 with Graves disease.

This chain connects TRBV29-1 to TRBJ1-1; weak D call: TRBD1 (6 bases). Germline V CDR1 and CDR2: SQVTM, ANQGSEA. Trimming removed 5 bases at V and 0 bases at J, with 16 bases between. The CDR3 loop spans 15 amino acids. For the CDR3, the DNA is TGCAGCGTTAAAGGGGGACTAAACCTGAACACTGAAGCTTTCTTT. Its protein is CSVKGGLNLNTEAFF. Full variable domain (remainder filled in from reference TRBV29-1 and TRBJ1-1): SAVISQKPSRDICQRGTSLTIQCQVDSQVTMMFWYRQQPGQSLTLIATANQGSEATYESGFVIDKFPISRPNLTFSTLTVSNMSPEDSSIYLCSVKGGLNLNTEAFFGQGTRLTVV.

This clonotype was observed at least ten times. CDR3 loop: CSVEDRRGAGSYEQYF. DNA for the CDR3: TGCAGCGTTGAAGATCGGCGGGGGGCCGGGTCCTACGAGCAGTACTTC. The rearrangement links TRBV29-1 to TRBJ2-7; TRBD2 matches at 8 bases. The CDR3 contains 16 residues. Germline V gene sequence: CDR1 SQVTM, CDR2 ANQGSEA. V was pared by 0 bases and J by 1 base, with 8 bases of the junction left unmatched.

The sample holds many counts of this clonotype. This chain links TRBV2 with TRBJ2-7; either TRBD1 or TRBD2 may supply D (5 bases each). CDR3 size: 15 residues. V dropped 5 bases and J dropped 2 bases, with 16 bases sitting between them. Germline CDR1 is SNHLY and CDR2 is FYNNEI. The CDR3 spells CASSNRRKSTYEQYF. The CDR3 nucleotides are TGTGCCAGCAGTAACAGGAGGAAAAGCACCTACGAGCAGTACTTC.

This clonotype showed up just a few times. The V call is TRBV5-1, the J call TRBJ2-7; 8 bases align to TRBD2. Trimming at V came to 3 bases and at J to 4 bases, leaving 12 bases not matched to a gene. CDR1 is SGHRS and CDR2 is YFSETQ in the germline V gene. This CDR3 is 16 amino acids long. The CDR3 DNA reads TGCGCCAGCAGCTACGGTCGACTAGCGACAAATTACGAGCAGTACTTC. Protein: CASSYGRLATNYEQYF.

This clonotype has a count of ten or more. V usage is TRBV12-3 or TRBV12-4 and J usage is TRBJ2-3; tentatively, D is TRBD1 (6 bases). This CDR3 is 14 amino acids long. V lost 5 bases and J lost 3, with 12 bases in between. The CDR3 DNA reads as TGTGCCAGCAGTCAGAACACAGGGACAGATACGCAGTATTTT. This translates into CASSQNTGTDTQYF.

This clonotype was found many times. This sequence joins TRBV5-5 and TRBJ2-1; 7 bases line up with TRBD2. V shed 5 bases, J shed 8 bases, and the junction held 7 bases outside the gene matches. The CDR3 runs to 13 residues. The V gene's germline CDR1 is SGHKS and CDR2 YYEKEE (reference sequence). In DNA form, the CDR3 reads TGTGCCAGCAGTCCGGGGGGTTGGGATGAGCAGTTCTTC. Its protein product is CASSPGGWDEQFF.

This clonotype was detected ten times or more. The rearrangement links TRBV30 to TRBJ2-4, with no clear D. This CDR3 is 11 amino acids long. Germline CDR1 GTSNPN, CDR2 SVGIG (reference sequence). V was trimmed by 2 bases and J by 5 bases, leaving 4 bases between them. CDR3 amino acids: CAWSTENIQYF. CDR3 sequence (DNA): TGTGCCTGGAGTACAGAAAACATTCAGTACTTC.

The chain recombines TRBV4-2 with TRBJ2-3; 8 bases fit TRBD2. Germline V lookup: CDR1 LGHNA, CDR2 YNFKEQ. The V and J ends lost 0 bases and 2 bases, in that order; junction bases with no gene match: 4. CDR3 length: 16 residues. The DNA of the CDR3 is TGTGCCAGCAGCCAAGAAACTAGCGGTTCCACAGATACGCAGTATTTT. It translates to CASSQETSGSTDTQYF.

This clonotype was recorded at least ten times. The V gene is TRBV12-3 or TRBV12-4, the J gene TRBJ1-5; 8 bases agree with TRBD1. The CDR3 length is 14 residues. Trimming at V came to 5 bases and at J to 1 base, leaving 1 base not matched to a gene. CDR3: CASSRQGSNQPQHF. Written as DNA, the CDR3 is TGTGCCAGCAGTCGACAGGGGAGCAATCAGCCCCAGCATTTT.

This clonotype occurred many times. CDR3 amino acids: CARITGGGEAFF. The CDR3, as DNA: TGTGCCAGAATCACAGGGGGAGGTGAAGCTTTCTTT. This chain joins TRBV2 and TRBJ1-1; 8 bases are shared with TRBD1. The ends lost 9 bases at V and 7 bases at J; junction bases unmatched: 7. The CDR3 extends over 12 amino acids. CDR1 and CDR2 from the germline V gene are SNHLY and FYNNEI. Variable domain in full (rest from reference TRBV2 and TRBJ1-1): EPEVTQTPSHQVTQMGQEVILRCVPISNHLYFYWYRQILGQKVEFLVSFYNNEISEKSEIFDDQFSVERPDGSNFTLKIRSTKLEDSAMYFCARITGGGEAFFGQGTRLTVV.

Ten or more counts support this clonotype. The genes are TRBV6-1 and TRBJ1-5; 7 nucleotides line up with TRBD1. Germline CDR1 MNHNS, CDR2 SASEGT. The CDR3 has 16 amino acids. The V gene end was trimmed by 6 bases and the J gene end by 0 bases; junction bases not matched to a gene: 8. The DNA of the CDR3 is TGTGCCAGCAGCCAGACAGGGACCTATAGCAATCAGCCCCAGCATTTT. Translating it yields CASSQTGTYSNQPQHF.

This clonotype was counted a few times. This may be a read error, as it is one base from a much larger clone. The V call is TRBV5-6, the J call TRBJ1-1; unclear D gene. Trimming removed 0 bases from V and 5 bases from J, with 8 bases in between. This CDR3 is 13 amino acids long. Germline values: CDR1 SGHDT, CDR2 YYEEEE. DNA of the CDR3: TGTGCCAGCAGCTTGGCCCATCGGACTGAAGCTTTCTTT. This gives the protein CASSLAHRTEAFF.

The table lists this clonotype with a few counts. This sequence joins TRBV29-1 and TRBJ1-4; no firm D call. The germline V gene has CDR1 SQVTM and CDR2 ANQGSEA. Trimming removed 4 bases at V and 4 bases at J, with 7 bases between. This CDR3 has 12 amino acids. The CDR3 nucleotides are TGCAGCGTTGTGGGCTTTAATGAAAAACTGTTTTTT. This codes for CSVVGFNEKLFF.

This clonotype was seen more than once but under ten times. The V gene is TRBV5-6, the J gene TRBJ2-5; D not certain. Germline V gene lookup returns CDR1 SGHDT and CDR2 YYEEEE. The CDR3 is 13 amino acids. V shed 5 bases and J shed 5 bases, with 13 bases lying between them. The CDR3 is CASSPEHRETQYF. In DNA form, the CDR3 reads TGTGCCAGCAGTCCCGAGCATAGGGAGACCCAGTACTTC.

The sample holds many counts of this clonotype. V is TRBV7-9 and J is TRBJ2-1; D not resolved. CDR1 and CDR2 (germline): SEHNR, FQNEAQ (reference sequence). Trimming cost V 1 base and J 6 bases, with 13 bases left between them. CDR3 length: 15 residues. The CDR3 here is CASSLVGALVNEQFF. The CDR3 DNA reads as TGTGCCAGCAGCTTAGTCGGCGCCCTCGTCAATGAGCAGTTCTTC.

This clonotype was picked up a small number of times. The chain joins TRBV10-2 to TRBJ2-2; 8 nucleotides align to TRBD2. Germline V gene lookup returns CDR1 WSHSY and CDR2 SAAADI. The J segment lost 6 bases and the V segment lost 11 bases, leaving 17 bases of the junction unmatched. This CDR3 contains 16 residues. The CDR3 DNA follows: TGCGCCGGAGGGGCTAGCGGGCTCGACCCGGCCGGGGAGCTGTTTTTT. It encodes CAGGASGLDPAGELFF.

V gene TRBV24-1 combines with J gene TRBJ1-2; TRBD1 matches at 7 bases. The CDR3 covers 14 residues. The V gene end was trimmed by 5 bases and the J gene end by 9 bases; junction bases not matched to a gene: 11. Germline CDR1 KGHDR, CDR2 SFDVKD. The CDR3, as DNA: TGTGCCACCAGTGGAGTCCGGGACAGTTATAGCTACACCTTC. This gives the protein CATSGVRDSYSYTF.

This clonotype came up a few times. This chain joins TRBV12-3 or TRBV12-4 and TRBJ2-5, with TRBD1 matching over 9 bases. V lost 5 bases and J lost 5; bases outside the gene matches: 9. CDR3 length: 15 amino acids. The CDR3 spells CASSHPGQGSETQYF. The CDR3 DNA follows: TGTGCCAGCAGTCACCCGGGACAGGGATCTGAGACCCAGTACTTC.

This clonotype has at least ten counts. The gene calls are TRBV12-3 or TRBV12-4 and TRBJ2-6; D is unresolved. The CDR3 is 12 residues long. Trimming took 8 bases from V and 1 from J, leaving 3 bases between them. The CDR3 spells CASGSGANVLTF. DNA for the CDR3: TGTGCCAGCGGGTCTGGGGCCAACGTCCTGACTTTC.

This clonotype was observed at least ten times. CDR3 sequence reads: CASSWSQGASYGYTF. CDR3 DNA sequence: TGTGCCAGCAGTTGGTCACAGGGGGCCAGCTATGGCTACACCTTC. J is TRBJ1-2 and V is TRBV27, with 9 bases aligning to TRBD1. The CDR3 has 15 residues. Losses at the gene ends were 4 bases for V and 4 bases for J; bases not matched to a gene: 7. Germline values: CDR1 MNHEY, CDR2 SMNVEV (reference sequence).

Only a few counts were recorded for this clonotype. The J gene is TRBJ1-3, the V gene TRBV5-1; TRBD1 might be the D (5 bases). The CDR3 extends over 13 amino acids. Between the trimmed V and J ends, which lost 4 bases and 4 bases, there was a span of 9 bases. Looked up from germline, CDR1 is SGHRS and CDR2 is YFSETQ. The CDR3 loop is CASSPRQGNTIYF. CDR3 nucleotides: TGCGCCAGCAGCCCGAGACAGGGAAACACCATATATTTT. Based on the CDR3 plus reference TRBV5-1 and TRBJ1-3, the full variable domain is KAGVTQTPRYLIKTRGQQVTLSCSPISGHRSVSWYQQTPGQGLQFLFEYFSETQRNKGNFPGRFSGRQFSNSRSEMNVSTLELGDSALYLCASSPRQGNTIYFGEGSWLTVV.

This clonotype occurred many times. CDR3 bases: TGCGCCAGCAGCTTGGCTACAGGGACCTACGAGCAGTACTTC. Amino acid sequence: CASSLATGTYEQYF. This chain joins TRBV5-1 and TRBJ2-7, with D maybe TRBD1 (6 bases). This CDR3 is built from 14 residues. Germline CDR1 is SGHRS and CDR2 is YFSETQ. V was shortened by 0 bases and J by 2 bases, with 9 bases between the two germline ends.

For this clonotype: This could be a read error, since a much larger clone is one nucleotide away. The chain recombines TRBV9 with TRBJ2-2; D tentatively fits TRBD1 or TRBD2 (5 bases each). Trimming pared 1 base from V and 10 bases from J, leaving 23 bases between. The CDR3 has 17 residues. Germline V gene sequence: CDR1 SGDLS, CDR2 YYNGEE. The CDR3 protein is CASSVFMGTVRSQELFF. CDR3 DNA: TGTGCCAGCAGCGTATTTATGGGGACCGTTCGGAGTCAGGAGCTGTTTTTT.

This rearrangement joins TRBV11-2 to TRBJ2-1; TRBD2 is a possible D gene (6 bases). Deletions cut 5 bases from V and 0 bases from J, with 14 bases between. Looked up from germline, CDR1 is SGHAT and CDR2 is FQNNGV. CDR3 length: 16 residues. CDR3 nucleotide sequence: TGTGCCAGCAGCCAAGATGACGGGAGCTCCTACAATGAGCAGTTCTTC. As protein: CASSQDDGSSYNEQFF.

This clonotype came up many times. This chain links TRBV12-3 or TRBV12-4 with TRBJ2-1, with D unclear. The CDR3 totals 13 residues. Trimming left V 1 base short and J 8 bases short, with 9 bases between. The CDR3: CASSLGLVDEQFF. CDR3 nucleotide sequence: TGTGCCAGCAGTTTAGGGCTAGTCGATGAGCAGTTCTTC.